A selection of T cell receptor beta chains follows, all from one sample in a study of response to subunit inactivated influenza vaccine. A single record per CDR3 protein comes from TCRdb applying MiXCR to the RT-PCR reads. Altogether about 500,000 distinct CDR3 sequences are present, 15% to 20% being singletons, with the ten largest covering less than 4%. The source was CD4+ T cells sorted from PBMCs, collected around 25 months after vaccination. The receptors stem from a man between 50 and 69 years old who received an inactivated influenza vaccine. Both conserved end residues are part of each CDR3. Fields, in order: J gene, D gene, V gene, CDR3 length, clone size, CDR3 DNA, CDR3 protein. A D gene is named only where the DNA matches it firmly. Size is stated for part of the rows, as once, few or many counts, or as a class when the clone is expanded.

j_call: TRBJ1-4; d_call: TRBD1; v_call: TRBV12-3/TRBV12-4; cdr3_length: 14; clone_size: many; cdr3_nt: TGTGCCAGCAGTGGGACAGGGATGCGAGAAAAACTGTTTTTT; cdr3_aa: CASSGTGMREKLFF
j_call: TRBJ2-1; d_call: TRBD1; v_call: TRBV19; cdr3_length: 15; clone_size: few; cdr3_nt: TGTGCCAGTAGCCCACAAAGGGACAGGGCAAATGAGCAGTTCTTC; cdr3_aa: CASSPQRDRANEQFF
j_call: TRBJ2-2; d_call: -; v_call: TRBV5-1; cdr3_length: 14; clone_size: few; cdr3_nt: TGCGCCAGCAGCCCGGTGGGGCGTACCGGGGAGCTGTTTTTT; cdr3_aa: CASSPVGRTGELFF
j_call: TRBJ1-1; d_call: TRBD1; v_call: TRBV6-5; cdr3_length: 18; clone_size: -; cdr3_nt: TGTGCCAGCAGTTTCTCATCCGGGACAGAAATCATGAACACTGAAGCTTTCTTT; cdr3_aa: CASSFSSGTEIMNTEAFF
j_call: TRBJ1-3; d_call: -; v_call: TRBV10-2; cdr3_length: 13; clone_size: -; cdr3_nt: TGCGCCAGCAGTGAGACACGAAGAAACACCATATATTTT; cdr3_aa: CASSETRRNTIYF
j_call: TRBJ1-5; d_call: -; v_call: TRBV19; cdr3_length: 16; clone_size: -; cdr3_nt: TGTGCCAGTAGTATATGGGGGCAGGGAGGAAGTCAGCCCCAGCATTTT; cdr3_aa: CASSIWGQGGSQPQHF
j_call: TRBJ2-7; d_call: -; v_call: TRBV15; cdr3_length: 14; clone_size: -; cdr3_nt: TGTGCCACCAGCAGAGAACGGGGGATCTACGAGCAGTACTTC; cdr3_aa: CATSRERGIYEQYF
j_call: TRBJ2-5; d_call: TRBD2; v_call: TRBV20-1; cdr3_length: 15; clone_size: -; cdr3_nt: TGCAGTGCTAGACCACCGACTAACGGGGGGGAGACCCAGTACTTC; cdr3_aa: CSARPPTNGGETQYF
j_call: TRBJ2-4; d_call: TRBD1; v_call: TRBV12-3/TRBV12-4; cdr3_length: 13; clone_size: -; cdr3_nt: TGTGCCAGCAGTTCGTCAACCGGGACAGCACAGTACTTC; cdr3_aa: CASSSSTGTAQYF
j_call: TRBJ1-3; d_call: -; v_call: TRBV5-1; cdr3_length: 15; clone_size: many; cdr3_nt: TGCGCCAGCAGCTTGGGGCATACCACTGGAAACACCATATATTTT; cdr3_aa: CASSLGHTTGNTIYF
j_call: TRBJ2-1; d_call: -; v_call: TRBV24-1; cdr3_length: 16; clone_size: -; cdr3_nt: TGTGCCACCAGTGATTTGTTGGGGGGCAGCTACAATGAGCAGTTCTTC; cdr3_aa: CATSDLLGGSYNEQFF
j_call: TRBJ2-7; d_call: -; v_call: TRBV6-5; cdr3_length: 14; clone_size: -; cdr3_nt: TGTGCCAGCAGTTACTCGTACGGGCCCTACGAGCAGTACTTC; cdr3_aa: CASSYSYGPYEQYF
j_call: TRBJ2-1; d_call: TRBD2; v_call: TRBV7-2; cdr3_length: 17; clone_size: -; cdr3_nt: TGTGCCAGCAGCTTAGTAGCTAGCGGGCCAGGTCGCAATGAGCAGTTCTTC; cdr3_aa: CASSLVASGPGRNEQFF
j_call: TRBJ2-3; d_call: -; v_call: TRBV5-1; cdr3_length: 14; clone_size: many; cdr3_nt: TGCGCCAGTCGGACGGATTCACCCACAGATACGCAGTATTTT; cdr3_aa: CASRTDSPTDTQYF
j_call: TRBJ1-6; d_call: -; v_call: TRBV12-3/TRBV12-4; cdr3_length: 15; clone_size: -; cdr3_nt: TGTGCCAGCAGTATTAGACAGGAGGGGAATTCACCCCTCCACTTT; cdr3_aa: CASSIRQEGNSPLHF
j_call: TRBJ2-1; d_call: -; v_call: TRBV12-3/TRBV12-4; cdr3_length: 14; clone_size: many; cdr3_nt: TGTGCCAGCAGTTTTGTGAGCTCCTACAATGAGCAGTTCTTC; cdr3_aa: CASSFVSSYNEQFF
j_call: TRBJ1-2; d_call: -; v_call: TRBV20-1; cdr3_length: 13; clone_size: many; cdr3_nt: TGCAGTGCTTCGAAGGGGGGCATCGATGGCTACACCTTC; cdr3_aa: CSASKGGIDGYTF
j_call: TRBJ2-1; d_call: TRBD1; v_call: TRBV28; cdr3_length: 14; clone_size: once; cdr3_nt: TGTGCCAGCCTCGGGACAGCCTCCTACAATGAGCAGTTCTTC; cdr3_aa: CASLGTASYNEQFF
j_call: TRBJ1-2; d_call: -; v_call: TRBV4-1; cdr3_length: 17; clone_size: many; cdr3_nt: TGCGCCAGCAGCCAGCTACTCCAGGGGAGGGGTGGGGAAGGCTACACCTTC; cdr3_aa: CASSQLLQGRGGEGYTF
j_call: TRBJ2-4; d_call: -; v_call: TRBV2; cdr3_length: 14; clone_size: -; cdr3_nt: TGTGCCAGCAGTGACGTAATAGCCAAAAACATTCAGTACTTC; cdr3_aa: CASSDVIAKNIQYF